Listed here is a single T cell receptor beta chain. This sample was taken from a study of blood T cell repertoires in COVID-19. Study background: Sites in the United States, Italy and Spain provided acute and convalescent COVID-19 samples.

Clones were sequenced by immunoSEQ multiplex PCR, and TCRdb holds only the in-frame ones, with some missing. Of about 480,000 clones in the sample, approximately 88% were seen once. Sequences were obtained from peripheral blood. This receptor was identified in a woman between 50 and 59 years old with COVID-19, enrolled during active disease.

The CDR3 DNA follows: TGTGCCAGCAGGGCTGGGGGCGAGGGGATCTACGGCTACACCTTC. Amino acid sequence: CASRAGGEGIYGYTF. The chain recombines TRBV2 with TRBJ1-2, with D tentatively TRBD1 (6 bases). The V end lost 6 bases, the J end lost 8 bases, and 22 bases lay between the germline ends. The CDR3 runs 15 residues. Germline V gene sequence: CDR1 SNHLY, CDR2 FYNNEI.